The entry below describes one T cell receptor beta chain. This CDR3 region has 13 residues. Per the germline V gene, CDR1 is MNHEY and CDR2 is SVGAGI. The V gene end was trimmed by 4 bases and the J gene end by 4 bases; junction bases not matched to a gene: 0. Assay: immunoSEQ multiplex PCR; the TCRdb copy retains only in-frame clones and omits some. The table includes 76,000 or so clones, about 93% detected once. The data are from a study of OX40 agonist ivuxolimab in advanced cancers. The source was CD4+ or CD8+ T cells sorted from blood, collected in a trial of the OX40 agonist ivuxolimab. The genes are TRBV6-5 and TRBJ2-2; 7 bases align to TRBD1. The clonotype was recovered from an adult with an advanced solid tumor such as melanoma, head and neck, liver or kidney cancer. Written as DNA, the CDR3 is TGTGCCAGCAGTTCAGGGGGCACCGGGGAGCTGTTTTTT. Its translation: CASSSGGTGELFF.